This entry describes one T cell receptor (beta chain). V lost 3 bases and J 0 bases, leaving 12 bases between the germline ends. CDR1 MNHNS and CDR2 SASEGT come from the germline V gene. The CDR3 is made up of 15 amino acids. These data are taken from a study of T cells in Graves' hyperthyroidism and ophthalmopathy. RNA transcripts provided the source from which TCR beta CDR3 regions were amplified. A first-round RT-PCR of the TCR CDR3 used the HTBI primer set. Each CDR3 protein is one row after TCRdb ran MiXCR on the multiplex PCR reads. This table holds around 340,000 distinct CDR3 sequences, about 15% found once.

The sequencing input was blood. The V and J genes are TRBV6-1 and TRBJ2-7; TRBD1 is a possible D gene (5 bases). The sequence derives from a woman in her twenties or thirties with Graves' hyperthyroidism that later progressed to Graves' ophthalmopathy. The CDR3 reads CASSDRTYLSYEQYF. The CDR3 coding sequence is TGTGCCAGCAGTGATAGGACATATCTCTCCTACGAGCAGTACTTC.